This T cell receptor (beta chain) emerged from a study of blood T cell repertoires in COVID-19. Study-level information: COVID-19 samples from acute and convalescent phases originated in the United States, Italy and Spain. Sources were T cells, B-cell-depleted T cells, or PBMCs; the material itself was cDNA or gDNA.

Germline V gene sequence: CDR1 SGDLS, CDR2 YYNGEE. V dropped 3 bases and J dropped 5; count of bases not matched to a gene: 7. The CDR3 consists of 16 residues. Original processing methods: Amplified reference gene primers provided the basis for estimating nucleated cell counts. Assay used: immunoSEQ multiplex PCR; TCRdb lists only in-frame clones, some missing. That table supplies the V and J calls and clone size; D and trimming were determined from the DNA. The table records approximately 300,000 clones, roughly 82% of them present only once. The receptor was derived from a woman aged 50 to 60 with acute or convalescent COVID-19. The genes are TRBV9 and TRBJ2-5; TRBD2 matches 13 bases. The sample taken for sequencing was peripheral blood. CDR3 nucleotides: TGTGCCAGCAGCGGGGGACTAGCGGGAATCCGGGAGACCCAGTACTTC. The encoded protein is CASSGGLAGIRETQYF.